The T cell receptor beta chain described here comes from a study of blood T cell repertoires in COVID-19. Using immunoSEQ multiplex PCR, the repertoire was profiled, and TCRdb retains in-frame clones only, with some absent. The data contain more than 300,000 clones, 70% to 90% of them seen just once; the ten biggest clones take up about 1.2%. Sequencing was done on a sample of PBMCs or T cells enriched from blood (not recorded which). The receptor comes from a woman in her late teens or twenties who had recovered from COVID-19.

CDR3 region: CASSTAGSYGYTF. As DNA, the CDR3 is TGCGCCAGCAGCACGGCGGGGTCCTATGGCTACACCTTC. The genes are TRBV4-1 and TRBJ1-2; unclear D gene. V was shortened by 5 bases and J by 4 bases, with 11 bases between the two germline ends. CDR1 and CDR2 (germline): MGHRA, YSYEKL. The CDR3 sequence is 13 residues long.